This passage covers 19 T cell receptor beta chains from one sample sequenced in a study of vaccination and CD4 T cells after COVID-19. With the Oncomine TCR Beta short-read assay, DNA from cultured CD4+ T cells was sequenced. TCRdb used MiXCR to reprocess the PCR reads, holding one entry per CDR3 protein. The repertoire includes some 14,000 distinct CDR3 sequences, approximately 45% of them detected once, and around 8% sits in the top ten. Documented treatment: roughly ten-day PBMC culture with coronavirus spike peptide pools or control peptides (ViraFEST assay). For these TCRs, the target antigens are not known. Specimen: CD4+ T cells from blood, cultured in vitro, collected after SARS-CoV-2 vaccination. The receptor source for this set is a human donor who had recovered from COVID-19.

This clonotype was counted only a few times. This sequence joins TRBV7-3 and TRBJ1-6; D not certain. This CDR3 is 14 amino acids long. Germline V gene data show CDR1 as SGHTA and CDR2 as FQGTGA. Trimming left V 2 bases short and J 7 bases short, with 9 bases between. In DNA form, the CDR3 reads TGTGCCAGCAGCTTAGGGGTCCAGAATTCACCCCTCCACTTT. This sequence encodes CASSLGVQNSPLHF.

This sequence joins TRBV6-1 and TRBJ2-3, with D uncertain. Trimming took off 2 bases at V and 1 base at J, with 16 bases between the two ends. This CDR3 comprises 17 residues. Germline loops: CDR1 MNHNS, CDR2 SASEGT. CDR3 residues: CASSEKEELFGTDTQYF. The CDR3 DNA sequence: TGTGCCAGCAGTGAAAAGGAAGAGTTGTTTGGCACAGATACGCAGTATTTT.

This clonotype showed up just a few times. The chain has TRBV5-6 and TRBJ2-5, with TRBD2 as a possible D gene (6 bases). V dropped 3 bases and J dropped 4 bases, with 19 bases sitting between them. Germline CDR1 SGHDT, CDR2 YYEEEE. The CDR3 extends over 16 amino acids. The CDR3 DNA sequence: TGTGCCAGCAGCTCAACTACACGCGGGGTAGTAGAGACCCAGTACTTC. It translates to CASSSTTRGVVETQYF.

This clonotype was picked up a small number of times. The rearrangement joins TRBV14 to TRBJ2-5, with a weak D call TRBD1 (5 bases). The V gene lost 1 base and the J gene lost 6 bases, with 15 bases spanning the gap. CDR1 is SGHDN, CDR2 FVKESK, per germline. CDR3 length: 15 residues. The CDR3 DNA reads TGTGCCAGCAGCCAAGTAAGCTCAGGGATGAAGACCCAGTACTTC. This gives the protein CASSQVSSGMKTQYF.

CDR3 sequence reads: CASSLFGDRGSPLHF. For the CDR3, the DNA is TGCGCCAGCAGCTTGTTCGGGGACAGGGGTTCACCCCTCCACTTT. The chain combines TRBV5-1 with TRBJ1-6; 10 bases fit TRBD1. The V gene's germline CDR1 is SGHRS and CDR2 YFSETQ. CDR3 length equals 15 residues. After removal of 1 base from V and 9 bases from J, the junction contained 4 bases not matched to a gene.

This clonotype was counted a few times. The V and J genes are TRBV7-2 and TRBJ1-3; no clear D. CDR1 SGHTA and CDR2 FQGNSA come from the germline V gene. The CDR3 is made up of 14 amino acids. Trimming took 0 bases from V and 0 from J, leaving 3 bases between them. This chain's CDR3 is CASSLAGSGNTIYF. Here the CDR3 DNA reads TGTGCCAGCAGCTTAGCGGGCTCTGGAAACACCATATATTTT.

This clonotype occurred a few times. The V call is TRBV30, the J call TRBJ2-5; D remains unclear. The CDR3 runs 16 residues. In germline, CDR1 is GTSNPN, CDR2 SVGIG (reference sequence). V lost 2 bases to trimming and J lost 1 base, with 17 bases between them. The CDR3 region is CAWSHRVPGSQETQYF. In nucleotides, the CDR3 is TGTGCCTGGAGTCATAGGGTTCCGGGTTCCCAAGAGACCCAGTACTTC.

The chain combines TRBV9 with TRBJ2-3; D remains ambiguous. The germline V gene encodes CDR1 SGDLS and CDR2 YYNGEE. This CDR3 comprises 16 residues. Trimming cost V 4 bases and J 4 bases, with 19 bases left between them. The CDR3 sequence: CASSPRARSRADTQYF. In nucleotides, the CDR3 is TGTGCCAGCAGCCCACGCGCCCGGTCTAGAGCAGATACGCAGTATTTT.

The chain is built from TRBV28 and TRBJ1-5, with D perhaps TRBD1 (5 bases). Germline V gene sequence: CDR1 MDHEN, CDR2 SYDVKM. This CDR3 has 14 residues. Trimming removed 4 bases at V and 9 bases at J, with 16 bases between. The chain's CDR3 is CASSSNGAWGPQHF. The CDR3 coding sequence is TGTGCCAGCAGTTCCAATGGGGCCTGGGGGCCCCAGCATTTT. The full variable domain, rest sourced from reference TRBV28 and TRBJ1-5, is DVKVTQSSRYLVKRTGEKVFLECVQDMDHENMFWYRQDPGLGLRLIYFSYDVKMKEKGDIPEGYSVSREKKERFSLILESASTNQTSMYLCASSSNGAWGPQHFGDGTRLSIL.

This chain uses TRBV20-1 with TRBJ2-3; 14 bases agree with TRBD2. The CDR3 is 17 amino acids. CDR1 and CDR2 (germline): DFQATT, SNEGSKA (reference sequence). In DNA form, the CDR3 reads TGCAGCAGTACCGGGACTAGCGGGAGACTTGTCACAGATACGCAGTATTTT. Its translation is CSSTGTSGRLVTDTQYF.

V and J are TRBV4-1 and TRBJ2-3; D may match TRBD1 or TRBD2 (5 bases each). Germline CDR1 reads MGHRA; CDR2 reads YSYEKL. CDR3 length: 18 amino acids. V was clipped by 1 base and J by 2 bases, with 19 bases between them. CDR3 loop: CASSQVVRDLFFTDTQYF. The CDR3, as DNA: TGCGCCAGCAGCCAAGTCGTACGGGACCTTTTTTTCACAGATACGCAGTATTTT.

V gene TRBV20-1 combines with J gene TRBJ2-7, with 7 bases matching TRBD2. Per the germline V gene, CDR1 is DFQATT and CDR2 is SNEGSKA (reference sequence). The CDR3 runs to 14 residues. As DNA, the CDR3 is TGCAGCTCAGACCGGGACTACCTAACCTACGAGCAGTACTTC. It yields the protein CSSDRDYLTYEQYF.

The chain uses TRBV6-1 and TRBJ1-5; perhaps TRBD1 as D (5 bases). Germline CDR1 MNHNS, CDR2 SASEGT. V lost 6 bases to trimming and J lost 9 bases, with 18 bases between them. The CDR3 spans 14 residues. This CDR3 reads CASSRQGTLAPQHF. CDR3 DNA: TGTGCCAGCAGCCGGCAGGGAACCCTCGCGCCCCAGCATTTT.

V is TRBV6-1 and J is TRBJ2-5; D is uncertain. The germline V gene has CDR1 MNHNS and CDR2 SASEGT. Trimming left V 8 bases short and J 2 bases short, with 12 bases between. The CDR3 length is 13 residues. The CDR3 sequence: CASGSVRQETQYF. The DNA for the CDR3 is TGTGCCAGCGGCTCTGTGCGGCAAGAGACCCAGTACTTC.

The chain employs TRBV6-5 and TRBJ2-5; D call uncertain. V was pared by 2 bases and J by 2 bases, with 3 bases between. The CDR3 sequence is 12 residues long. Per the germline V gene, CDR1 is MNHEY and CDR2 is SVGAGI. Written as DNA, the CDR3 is TGTGCCAGCAGTTACACTCAAGAGACCCAGTACTTC. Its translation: CASSYTQETQYF.

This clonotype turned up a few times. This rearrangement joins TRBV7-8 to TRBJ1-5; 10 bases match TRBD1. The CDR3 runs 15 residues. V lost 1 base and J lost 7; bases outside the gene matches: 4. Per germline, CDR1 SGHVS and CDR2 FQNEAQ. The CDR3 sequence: CASSLVGQGEQPQHF. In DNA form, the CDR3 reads TGTGCCAGCAGCTTAGTCGGACAGGGGGAACAGCCCCAGCATTTT.

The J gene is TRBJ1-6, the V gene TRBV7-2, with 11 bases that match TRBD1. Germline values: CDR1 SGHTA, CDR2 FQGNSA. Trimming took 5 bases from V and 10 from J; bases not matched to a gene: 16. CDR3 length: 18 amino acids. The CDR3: CASSPVGTGGVMWSPLHF. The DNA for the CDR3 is TGTGCCAGCAGCCCAGTGGGGACAGGGGGTGTTATGTGGTCACCCCTCCACTTT.

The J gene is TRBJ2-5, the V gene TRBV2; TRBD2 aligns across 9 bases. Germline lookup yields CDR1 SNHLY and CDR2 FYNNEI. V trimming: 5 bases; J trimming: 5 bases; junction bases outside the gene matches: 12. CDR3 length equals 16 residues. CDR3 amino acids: CASSKGREGRRETQYF. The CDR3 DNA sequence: TGTGCCAGCAGTAAGGGGCGGGAGGGCCGGCGGGAGACCCAGTACTTC.

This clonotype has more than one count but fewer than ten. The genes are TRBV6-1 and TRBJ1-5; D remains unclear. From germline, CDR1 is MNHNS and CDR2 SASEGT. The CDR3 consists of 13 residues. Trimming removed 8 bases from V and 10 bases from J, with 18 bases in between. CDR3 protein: CASSTTKAQPQHF. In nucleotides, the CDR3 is TGTGCCAGCTCTACCACGAAAGCACAACCCCAGCATTTT.